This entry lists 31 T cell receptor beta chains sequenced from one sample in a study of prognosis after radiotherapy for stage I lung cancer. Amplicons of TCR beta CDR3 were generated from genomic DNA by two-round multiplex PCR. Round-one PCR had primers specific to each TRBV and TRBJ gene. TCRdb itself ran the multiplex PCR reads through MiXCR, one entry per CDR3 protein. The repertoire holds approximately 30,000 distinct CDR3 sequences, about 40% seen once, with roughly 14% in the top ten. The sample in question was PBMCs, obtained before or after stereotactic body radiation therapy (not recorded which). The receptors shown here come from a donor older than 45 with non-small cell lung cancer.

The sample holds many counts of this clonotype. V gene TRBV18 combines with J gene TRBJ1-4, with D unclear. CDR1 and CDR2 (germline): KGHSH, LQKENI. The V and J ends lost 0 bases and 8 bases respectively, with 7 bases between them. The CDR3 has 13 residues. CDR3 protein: CASSPPFEEKLFF. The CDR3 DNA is TGTGCCAGCTCACCACCGTTCGAGGAAAAACTGTTTTTT.

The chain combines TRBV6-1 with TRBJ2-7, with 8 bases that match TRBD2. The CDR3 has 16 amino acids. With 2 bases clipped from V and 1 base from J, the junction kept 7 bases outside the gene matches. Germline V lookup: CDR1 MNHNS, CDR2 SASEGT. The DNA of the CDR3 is TGTGCCAGCAGTGAACCCGGGGGGGGAGGGTCCTACGAGCAGTACTTC. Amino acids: CASSEPGGGGSYEQYF.

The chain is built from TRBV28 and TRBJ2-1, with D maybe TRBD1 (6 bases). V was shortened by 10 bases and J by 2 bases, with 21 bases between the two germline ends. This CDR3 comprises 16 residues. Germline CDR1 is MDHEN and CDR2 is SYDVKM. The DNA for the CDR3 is TGTGCCACCCTGGTGCACCTAACAGGGACCTACAATGAGCAGTTCTTC. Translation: CATLVHLTGTYNEQFF.

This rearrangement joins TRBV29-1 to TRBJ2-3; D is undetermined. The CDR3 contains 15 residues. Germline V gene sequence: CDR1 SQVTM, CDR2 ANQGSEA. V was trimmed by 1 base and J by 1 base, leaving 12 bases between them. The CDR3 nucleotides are TGCAGCGTTGAAGGGCCTCTTCGGCGCACAGATACGCAGTATTTT. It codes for CSVEGPLRRTDTQYF.

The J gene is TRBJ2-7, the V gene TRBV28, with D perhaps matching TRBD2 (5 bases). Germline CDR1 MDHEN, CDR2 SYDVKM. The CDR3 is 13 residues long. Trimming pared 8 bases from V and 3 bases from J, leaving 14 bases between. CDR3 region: CASGPRGDYEQYF. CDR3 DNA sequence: TGTGCCAGCGGACCCCGGGGAGACTACGAGCAGTACTTC.

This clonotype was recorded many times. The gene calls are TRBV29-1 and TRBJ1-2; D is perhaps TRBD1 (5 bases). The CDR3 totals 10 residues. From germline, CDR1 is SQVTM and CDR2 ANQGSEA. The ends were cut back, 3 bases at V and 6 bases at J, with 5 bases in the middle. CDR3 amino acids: CSVETDGYTF. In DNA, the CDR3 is TGCAGCGTTGAGACAGATGGCTACACCTTC.

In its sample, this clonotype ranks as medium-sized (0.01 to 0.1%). The CDR3 is CASSPGTGGNEQFF. CDR3 bases: TGTGCCAGCAGTCCCGGGACAGGAGGAAATGAGCAGTTCTTC. The chain carries TRBV6-4 and TRBJ2-1, with 8 positions matching TRBD1. Losses at the gene ends were 5 bases for V and 7 bases for J; bases not matched to a gene: 7. CDR1 is MRHNA and CDR2 is SNTAGT in the germline V gene. The CDR3 is 14 residues long.

The CDR3 region is CASGRRASEGTEQYF. DNA for the CDR3: TGTGCCAGCGGACGTAGAGCTAGCGAAGGTACCGAGCAGTACTTC. This chain links TRBV6-1 with TRBJ2-7; a weak D match, TRBD2 (6 bases). Between the trimmed V and J ends, which lost 8 bases and 6 bases, there was a span of 23 bases. Germline V CDR1 and CDR2: MNHNS, SASEGT. The CDR3 is 15 amino acids.

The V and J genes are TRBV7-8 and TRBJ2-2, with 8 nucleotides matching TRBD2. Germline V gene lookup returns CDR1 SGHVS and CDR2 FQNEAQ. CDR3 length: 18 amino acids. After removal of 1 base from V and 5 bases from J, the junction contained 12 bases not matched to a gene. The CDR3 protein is CASSLVRVGRAETGELFF. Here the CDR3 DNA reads TGTGCCAGCAGCTTAGTCCGGGTCGGGAGGGCCGAGACCGGGGAGCTGTTTTTT. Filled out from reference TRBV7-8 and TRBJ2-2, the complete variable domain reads GAGVSQSPRYKVAKRGQDVALRCDPISGHVSLFWYQQALGQGPEFLTYFQNEAQLDKSGLPSDRFFAERPEGSVSTLKIQRTQQEDSAVYLCASSLVRVGRAETGELFFGEGSRLTVL.

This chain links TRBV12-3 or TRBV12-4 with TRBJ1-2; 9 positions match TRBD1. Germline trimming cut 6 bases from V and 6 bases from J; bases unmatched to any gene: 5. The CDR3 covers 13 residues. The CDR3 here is CASRPGTGNGYTF. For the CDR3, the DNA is TGTGCCAGCAGACCCGGGACAGGGAATGGCTACACCTTC.

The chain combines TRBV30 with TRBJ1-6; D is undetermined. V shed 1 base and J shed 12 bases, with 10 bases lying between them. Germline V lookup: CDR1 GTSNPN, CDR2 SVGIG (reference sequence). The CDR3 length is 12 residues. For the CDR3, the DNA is TGTGCCTGGAGTGCAGGAGTAGAACCCCTCCACTTT. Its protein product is CAWSAGVEPLHF. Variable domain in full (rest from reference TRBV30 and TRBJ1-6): SQTIHQWPATLVQPVGSPLSLECTVEGTSNPNLYWYRQAAGRGLQLLFYSVGIGQISSEVPQNLSASRPQDRQFILSSKKLLLSDSGFYLCAWSAGVEPLHFGNGTRLTVT.

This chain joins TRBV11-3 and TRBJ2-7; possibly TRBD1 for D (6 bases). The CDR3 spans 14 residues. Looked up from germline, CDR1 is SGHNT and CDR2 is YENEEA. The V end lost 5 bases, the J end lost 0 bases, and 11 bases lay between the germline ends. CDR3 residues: CASSTRGTSYEQYF. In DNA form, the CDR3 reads TGTGCCAGCAGCACAAGGGGGACCTCCTACGAGCAGTACTTC.

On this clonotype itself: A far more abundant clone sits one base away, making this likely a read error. The DNA for the CDR3 is TGTGCCAGCAGTTCGCGATCCTCATCTAGTGAGCAGTTCTTC. It specifies CASSSRSSSSEQFF. V gene TRBV6-5 combines with J gene TRBJ2-5; D gene unclear. The J call may be wrong; the DNA end is better matched by TRBJ2-1. The CDR3 sequence is 14 residues long. Germline lookup yields CDR1 MNHEY and CDR2 SVGAGI.

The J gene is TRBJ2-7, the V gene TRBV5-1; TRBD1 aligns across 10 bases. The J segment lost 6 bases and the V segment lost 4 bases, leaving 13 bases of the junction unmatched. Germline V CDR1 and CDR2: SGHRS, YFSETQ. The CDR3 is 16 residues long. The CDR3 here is CASSLRPGQGCLEQYF. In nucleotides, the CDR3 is TGCGCCAGCAGCCTGAGACCGGGACAGGGGTGTCTCGAGCAGTACTTC.

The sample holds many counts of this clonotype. Written as DNA, the CDR3 is TGTGCCAGCAGCTTGGCCGGCGGGGGCCCCTACAATGAGCAGTTCTTC. Its protein is CASSLAGGGPYNEQFF. This rearrangement joins TRBV5-4 to TRBJ2-1, with a possible D match to TRBD2 (7 bases). Germline-derived CDR1 and CDR2 are SGHNT and YYREEE (reference sequence). The CDR3 covers 16 residues. Trimming stripped 0 bases from V and 2 bases from J, with 12 bases between.

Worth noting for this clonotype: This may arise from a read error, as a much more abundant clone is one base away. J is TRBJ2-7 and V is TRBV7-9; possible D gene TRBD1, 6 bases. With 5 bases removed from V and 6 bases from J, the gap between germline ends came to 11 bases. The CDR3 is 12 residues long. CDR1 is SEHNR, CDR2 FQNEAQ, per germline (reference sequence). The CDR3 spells CASSDQGCEQYF. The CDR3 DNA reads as TGTGCCAGCAGCGACCAGGGGTGCGAGCAGTACTTC. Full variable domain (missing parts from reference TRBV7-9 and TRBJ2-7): DTGVSQNPRHKITKRGQNVTFRCDPISEHNRLYWYRQTLGQGPEFLTYFQNEAQLEKSRLLSDRFSAERPKGSFSTLEIQRTEQGDSAMYLCASSDQGCEQYFGPGTRLTVT.

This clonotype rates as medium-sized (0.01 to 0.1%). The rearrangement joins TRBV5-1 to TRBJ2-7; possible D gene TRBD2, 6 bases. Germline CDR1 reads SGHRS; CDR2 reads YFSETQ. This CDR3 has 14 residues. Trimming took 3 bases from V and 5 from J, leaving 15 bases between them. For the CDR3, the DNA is TGCGCCAGCAGCTCGGACGGGAGATCCGACGAGCAGTACTTC. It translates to CASSSDGRSDEQYF.

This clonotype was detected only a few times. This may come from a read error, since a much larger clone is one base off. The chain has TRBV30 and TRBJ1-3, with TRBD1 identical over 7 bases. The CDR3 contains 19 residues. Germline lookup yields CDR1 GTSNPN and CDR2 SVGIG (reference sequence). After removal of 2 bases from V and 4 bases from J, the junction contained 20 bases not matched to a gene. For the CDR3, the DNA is TGTGCCTGGAGTAGCACAGGGGTCTCCGTGTGGTTGCGGGGAAACACCATATATTTT. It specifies CAWSSTGVSVWLRGNTIYF.

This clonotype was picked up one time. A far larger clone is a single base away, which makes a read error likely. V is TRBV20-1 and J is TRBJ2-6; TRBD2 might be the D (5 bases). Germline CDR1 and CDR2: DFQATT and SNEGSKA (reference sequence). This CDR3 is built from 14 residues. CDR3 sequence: CSARDRRRHYEKYF. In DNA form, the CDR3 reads TGCAGTGCTAGAGACCGACGGAGGCACTACGAGAAGTACTTC.

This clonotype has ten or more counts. CDR3: CASSSTGGNTEAFF. The CDR3 DNA sequence: TGCGCCAGCAGCTCGACAGGGGGGAACACTGAAGCTTTCTTT. The chain joins TRBV5-1 to TRBJ1-1; 9 bases fit TRBD1. From germline, CDR1 is SGHRS and CDR2 YFSETQ. This CDR3 has 14 amino acids. Trimming cost V 3 bases and J 1 base; bases outside gene matches: 1.

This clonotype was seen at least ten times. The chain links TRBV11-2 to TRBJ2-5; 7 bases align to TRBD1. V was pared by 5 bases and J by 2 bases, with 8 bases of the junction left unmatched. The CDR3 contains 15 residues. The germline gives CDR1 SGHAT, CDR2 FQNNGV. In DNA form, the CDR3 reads TGTGCCAGCAGCCAGGGACAGTCACCTCAAGAGACCCAGTACTTC. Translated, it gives CASSQGQSPQETQYF.

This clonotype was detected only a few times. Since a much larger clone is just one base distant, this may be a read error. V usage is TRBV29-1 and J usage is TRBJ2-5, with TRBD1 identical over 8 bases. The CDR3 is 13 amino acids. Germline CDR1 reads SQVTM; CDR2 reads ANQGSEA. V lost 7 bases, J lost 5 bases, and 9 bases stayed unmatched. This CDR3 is CSGGQVTAETQYF. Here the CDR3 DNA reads TGCAGCGGGGGACAGGTGACTGCCGAGACCCAGTACTTC.

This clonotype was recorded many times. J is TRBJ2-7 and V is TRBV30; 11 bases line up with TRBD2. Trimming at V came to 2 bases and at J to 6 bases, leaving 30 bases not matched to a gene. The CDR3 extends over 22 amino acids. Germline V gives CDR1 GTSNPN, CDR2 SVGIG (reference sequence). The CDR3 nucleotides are TGTGCCTGGAGTCTATACTCGGGCCTAGCGGGAGGATCGGCCAGGGTTTCGAGCGAGCAGTACTTC. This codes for CAWSLYSGLAGGSARVSSEQYF. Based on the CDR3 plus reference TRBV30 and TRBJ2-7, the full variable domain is SQTIHQWPATLVQPVGSPLSLECTVEGTSNPNLYWYRQAAGRGLQLLFYSVGIGQISSEVPQNLSASRPQDRQFILSSKKLLLSDSGFYLCAWSLYSGLAGGSARVSSEQYFGPGTRLTVT.

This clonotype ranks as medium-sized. This chain's CDR3 is CATSVFEGQPQHF. The CDR3 DNA follows: TGTGCCACCAGCGTTTTTGAGGGGCAGCCCCAGCATTTT. The chain combines TRBV15 with TRBJ1-5, with D possibly being TRBD1 (5 bases). Germline V gene lookup returns CDR1 LNHNV and CDR2 YYDKDF (reference sequence). The germline V and J ends were trimmed by 5 bases and 7 bases, with 12 bases remaining between them. The CDR3 length is 13 residues.

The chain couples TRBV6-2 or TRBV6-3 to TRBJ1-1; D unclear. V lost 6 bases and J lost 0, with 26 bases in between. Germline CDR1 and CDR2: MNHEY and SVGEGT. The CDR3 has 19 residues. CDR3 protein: CASSPGPSLTCSMNTEAFF. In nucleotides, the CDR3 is TGTGCCAGCAGCCCAGGCCCCTCGCTGACATGTTCTATGAACACTGAAGCTTTCTTT.

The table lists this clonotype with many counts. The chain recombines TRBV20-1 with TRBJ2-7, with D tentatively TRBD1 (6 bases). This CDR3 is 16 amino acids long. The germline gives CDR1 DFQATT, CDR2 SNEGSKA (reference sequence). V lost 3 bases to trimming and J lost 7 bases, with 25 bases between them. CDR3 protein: CSASPRTANKPTEQYF. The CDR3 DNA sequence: TGCAGTGCTAGCCCCCGGACAGCGAATAAACCTACAGAGCAGTACTTC.

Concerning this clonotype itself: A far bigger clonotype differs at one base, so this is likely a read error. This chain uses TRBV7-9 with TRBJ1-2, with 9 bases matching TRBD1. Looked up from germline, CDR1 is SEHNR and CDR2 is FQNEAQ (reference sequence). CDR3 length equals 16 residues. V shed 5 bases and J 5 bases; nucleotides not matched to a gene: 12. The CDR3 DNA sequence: TGTGCCAGCAGCCCACGGCCTGGGACAGGGCCGTATGGCTACACCTTC. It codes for CASSPRPGTGPYGYTF.

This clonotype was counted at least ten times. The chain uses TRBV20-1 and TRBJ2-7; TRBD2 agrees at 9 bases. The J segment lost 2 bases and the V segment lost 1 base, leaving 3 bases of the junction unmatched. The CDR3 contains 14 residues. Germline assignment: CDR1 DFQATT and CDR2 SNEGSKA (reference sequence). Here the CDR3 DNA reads TGCAGTGCTAGAGCTAGCGGGATCCCCTACGAGCAGTACTTC. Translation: CSARASGIPYEQYF.

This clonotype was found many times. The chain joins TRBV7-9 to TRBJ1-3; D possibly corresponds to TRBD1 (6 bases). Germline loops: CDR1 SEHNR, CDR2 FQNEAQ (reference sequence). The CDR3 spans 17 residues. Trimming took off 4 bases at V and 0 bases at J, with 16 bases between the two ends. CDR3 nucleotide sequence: TGTGCCAGCAGCTCGATCGGACAGCTGCTCTCTGGAAACACCATATATTTT. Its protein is CASSSIGQLLSGNTIYF.

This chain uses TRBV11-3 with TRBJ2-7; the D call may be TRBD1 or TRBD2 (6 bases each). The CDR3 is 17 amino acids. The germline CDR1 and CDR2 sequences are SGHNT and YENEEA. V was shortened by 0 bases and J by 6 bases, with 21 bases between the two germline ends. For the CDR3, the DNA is TGTGCCAGCAGCTTAGATCTAGGGGGGACTGGGGCTTCCGAGCAGTACTTC. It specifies CASSLDLGGTGASEQYF.

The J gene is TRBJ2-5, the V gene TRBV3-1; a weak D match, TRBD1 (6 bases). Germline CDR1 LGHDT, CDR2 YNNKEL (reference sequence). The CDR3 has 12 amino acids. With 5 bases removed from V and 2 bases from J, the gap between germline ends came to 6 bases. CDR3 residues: CASSRGQETQYF. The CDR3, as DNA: TGTGCCAGCAGCAGGGGGCAAGAGACCCAGTACTTC.